Below, 9 T cell receptor beta chains from the same sample are listed, as sequenced in a study of tumor and adjacent non-tumor tissue in lung cancer. No cell sorting was done before RNA was extracted from the tissue. Three rounds of nested PCR, following a modified ARM-PCR protocol, produced the TCRbeta library. MiXCR was run by TCRdb on the multiplex PCR reads, yielding one entry per CDR3 protein. Of some 93,000 distinct CDR3 sequences listed, about 72% are singletons. The sequencing input was lung tumor tissue. These receptors were taken from a man in his fifties or sixties with non-small cell lung cancer.

For this clonotype: A junction boundary mismatches the germline segment, possibly from a read error. This chain joins TRBV12-3 or TRBV12-4 and TRBJ2-2, with 7 bases lining up with TRBD2. This CDR3 has 16 residues. The CDR3 loop reads CANGGTNGRPTGELLF. DNA of the CDR3: TGTGCCAATGGTGGGACTAACGGGAGACCCACCGGGGAGCTGTTATTT.

Comment on this clonotype: One junction end does not reproduce the germline sequence, and a read error may be involved. This chain joins TRBV4-3 and TRBJ1-2, with unresolved D. In germline, CDR1 is LGHNA, CDR2 YSLEER. This CDR3 contains 15 residues. CDR3 nucleotide sequence: TGCGCCAGCAGCCAACTGATAGGGCAAAACAATGGATACACCTTC. This codes for CASSQLIGQNNGYTF.

The chain is built from TRBV12-3 or TRBV12-4 and TRBJ2-7, with TRBD2 identical over 7 bases. This CDR3 region has 14 residues. The J segment lost 7 bases and the V segment lost 7 bases, leaving 13 bases of the junction unmatched. The CDR3 region is CASITSGKAGEQYF. The DNA of the CDR3 is TGTGCCAGCATCACGAGTGGGAAAGCGGGGGAGCAGTACTTC.

This clonotype was recorded at least ten times. This chain links TRBV6-2 or TRBV6-3 with TRBJ1-5; 7 positions match TRBD1. The germline gives CDR1 MNHEY, CDR2 SVGEGT. The CDR3 runs to 15 residues. V trimming: 6 bases; J trimming: 0 bases; junction bases outside the gene matches: 5. The CDR3 coding sequence is TGTGCCAGCAGCGACAGGGCCTATAGCAATCAGCCCCAGCATTTT. Protein sequence: CASSDRAYSNQPQHF.

This clonotype was counted at least ten times. The chain carries TRBV29-1 and TRBJ2-6; 7 positions agree with TRBD1. The CDR3 runs to 14 residues. V lost 6 bases and J lost 2; bases outside the gene matches: 4. Germline V CDR1 and CDR2: SQVTM, ANQGSEA. CDR3 protein: CSVDTGAGANVLTF. CDR3 in DNA: TGCAGCGTAGACACAGGGGCTGGGGCCAACGTCCTGACTTTC.

Note on this clonotype: A much larger clone differs by one base, so this may be a read error. V usage is TRBV6-5 and J usage is TRBJ1-3, with D hard to call. V was clipped by 4 bases and J by 0 bases, with 10 bases between them. Germline loops: CDR1 MNHEY, CDR2 SVGAGI. There are 15 residues in the CDR3. The CDR3 region is CASSLRAFSGNTIYF. The CDR3 bases are TGTGCCAGCAGTTTACGGGCTTTCTCTGGAAACACCATATATTTT.

The CDR3 is CASSLSGDPGELFF. For the CDR3, the DNA is TGTGCCAGCAGTTTATCGGGGGACCCGGGGGAACTGTTTTTT. The chain combines TRBV28 with TRBJ1-4; weak D call: TRBD1 (5 bases). V lost 1 base to trimming and J lost 12 bases, with 15 bases between them. CDR1 is MDHEN, CDR2 SYDVKM, per germline. There are 14 residues in the CDR3.

Regarding this clonotype: A read error is likely, as this CDR3 ends without the conserved phenylalanine or tryptophan. The DNA is omitted, as the CDR3 cannot be located on it reliably, and the CDR3 follows TCRdb's listing. The V gene is TRBV11-2, the J gene TRBJ2-1; TRBD1, the table's D call, lacks a check against the DNA. CDR1 and CDR2 (germline): SGHAT, FQNNGV. Termini included, the CDR3 measures 16 amino acids. The CDR3: CASSPPPEELLQWAVL.

As regards this clonotype: This sequence may be a read error, since a much larger clone differs from it by one base. This chain connects TRBV20-1 to TRBJ2-3; 8 bases agree with TRBD2. The junction had 9 bases not matched to a gene; V was cut back by 1 base and J by 3 bases. This CDR3 spans 16 amino acids. The germline V gene encodes CDR1 DFQATT and CDR2 SNEGSKA (reference sequence). DNA of the CDR3: TGCAGTGCTAGAGTTCCGGCACTAGCGGCAACAGATACGCAGTATTTT. Translation: CSARVPALAATDTQYF.